The 8 T cell receptor beta chains listed next were all sequenced from one sample in a study of T cell repertoires in cytomegalovirus infection. TCRdb itself ran the reads through MiXCR, one entry per CDR3 protein. The repertoire consists of some 280,000 distinct CDR3 sequences, with roughly 13% occurring once and the leading ten covering about 8.7%. The material sequenced was PBMCs. The receptors were gathered from a human donor in good health (CMV status not recorded). Some clones in this sample may be carry-over from other donors' samples.

The chain couples TRBV15 to TRBJ2-3; a weak D match, TRBD2 (6 bases). CDR3 length: 18 amino acids. The ends were cut back, 2 bases at V and 5 bases at J, with 23 bases in the middle. Looked up from germline, CDR1 is LNHNV and CDR2 is YYDKDF (reference sequence). The CDR3 loop reads CATSRMKSGTGVRDTQYF. CDR3 nucleotide sequence: TGTGCCACCAGCAGAATGAAGTCAGGGACTGGGGTCAGAGATACGCAGTATTTT.

This clonotype was detected many times. The rearrangement joins TRBV5-1 to TRBJ2-3; D gene unclear. The germline V and J ends were trimmed by 0 bases and 1 base, with 9 bases remaining between them. Germline V lookup: CDR1 SGHRS, CDR2 YFSETQ. This CDR3 has 15 residues. The CDR3 reads CASSLVGSGTDTQYF. CDR3 in DNA: TGCGCCAGCAGCTTGGTGGGATCCGGCACAGATACGCAGTATTTT.

This clonotype has a count of ten or more. The rearrangement uses TRBV4-3 and TRBJ2-1, with 10 bases fitting TRBD1. The germline gives CDR1 LGHNA, CDR2 YSLEER. J gave up 3 bases and V 1 base, and 0 bases lay outside the gene matches. CDR3 length: 15 amino acids. The CDR3 region is CASSQGTGGYNEQFF. The CDR3 DNA follows: TGCGCCAGCAGCCAAGGGACAGGGGGCTACAATGAGCAGTTCTTC.

About this clonotype itself: Just one base apart from a much larger clone, this may be a read error. The chain uses TRBV6-8 and TRBJ2-1; TRBD2 might be the D (7 bases). Germline-derived CDR1 and CDR2 are MNHGY and SAAAGT. The CDR3 extends over 14 amino acids. As DNA, the CDR3 is TGTGCCAGCAGTGGGGGGGCGAAATACAATGAGCAGTTATTC. Translation: CASSGGAKYNEQLF.

This clonotype was seen many times. V is TRBV12-3 or TRBV12-4 and J is TRBJ1-1; 9 bases match TRBD1. The CDR3 totals 16 residues. J was trimmed by 0 bases and V by 6 bases; bases with no gene match: 8. The CDR3 loop is CASSPDRGRLNTEAFF. DNA for the CDR3: TGTGCCAGCAGCCCAGACAGGGGGAGGCTGAACACTGAAGCTTTCTTT.

The chain carries TRBV10-3 and TRBJ2-1; the D call may be TRBD1 or TRBD2 (5 bases each). The CDR3 loop spans 12 amino acids. Trimming stripped 8 bases from V and 4 bases from J, with 9 bases between. Germline V gene lookup returns CDR1 ENHRY and CDR2 SYGVKD. CDR3 DNA sequence: TGTGCCATCTCTGGGGGATACAATGAGCAGTTCTTC. This codes for CAISGGYNEQFF.

V is TRBV28 and J is TRBJ2-3, with 8 nucleotides matching TRBD1. Trimming at V came to 6 bases and at J to 2 bases, leaving 4 bases not matched to a gene. Germline V lookup: CDR1 MDHEN, CDR2 SYDVKM. This CDR3 has 14 residues. The CDR3 bases are TGTGCCAGCAGGACGACAGGGGTCACAGATACGCAGTATTTT. Its protein product is CASRTTGVTDTQYF.

This clonotype has a handful of counts. This chain connects TRBV4-1 to TRBJ1-1, with a tentative D call TRBD1 (5 bases). Trimming left V 1 base short and J 7 bases short, with 10 bases between. CDR3 length equals 13 residues. In germline, CDR1 is MGHRA, CDR2 YSYEKL. DNA for the CDR3: TGCGCCAGCAGCCAAGGGGGACGGTATGAAGCTTTCTTT. It encodes CASSQGGRYEAFF.